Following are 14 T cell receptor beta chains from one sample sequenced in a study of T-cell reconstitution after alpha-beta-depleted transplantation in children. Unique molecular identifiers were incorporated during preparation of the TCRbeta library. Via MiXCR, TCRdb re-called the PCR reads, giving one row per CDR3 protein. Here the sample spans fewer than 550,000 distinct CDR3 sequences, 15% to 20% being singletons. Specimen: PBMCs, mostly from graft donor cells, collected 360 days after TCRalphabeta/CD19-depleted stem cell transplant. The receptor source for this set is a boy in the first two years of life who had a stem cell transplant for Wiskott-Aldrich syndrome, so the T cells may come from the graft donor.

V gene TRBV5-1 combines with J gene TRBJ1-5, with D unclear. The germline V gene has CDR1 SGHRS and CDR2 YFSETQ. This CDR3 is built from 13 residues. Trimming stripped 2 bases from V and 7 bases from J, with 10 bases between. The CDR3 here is CASSFGLGQPQHF. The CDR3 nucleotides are TGCGCCAGCAGCTTCGGTTTGGGGCAGCCCCAGCATTTT. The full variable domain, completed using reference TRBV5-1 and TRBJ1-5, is KAGVTQTPRYLIKTRGQQVTLSCSPISGHRSVSWYQQTPGQGLQFLFEYFSETQRNKGNFPGRFSGRQFSNSRSEMNVSTLELGDSALYLCASSFGLGQPQHFGDGTRLSIL.

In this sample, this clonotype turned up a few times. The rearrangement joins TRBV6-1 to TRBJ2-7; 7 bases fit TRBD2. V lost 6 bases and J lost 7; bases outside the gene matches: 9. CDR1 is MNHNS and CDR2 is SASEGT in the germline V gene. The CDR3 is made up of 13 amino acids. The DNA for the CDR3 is TGTGCCAGCAGCGGGACTAAAGTGGGGGAGCAGTACTTC. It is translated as CASSGTKVGEQYF.

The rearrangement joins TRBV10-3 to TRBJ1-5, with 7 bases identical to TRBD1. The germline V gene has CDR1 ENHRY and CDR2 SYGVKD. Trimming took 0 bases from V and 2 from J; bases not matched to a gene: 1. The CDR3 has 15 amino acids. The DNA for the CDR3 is TGTGCCATCAGTGAGTCAGGGGGCCGCAATCAGCCCCAGCATTTT. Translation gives CAISESGGRNQPQHF.

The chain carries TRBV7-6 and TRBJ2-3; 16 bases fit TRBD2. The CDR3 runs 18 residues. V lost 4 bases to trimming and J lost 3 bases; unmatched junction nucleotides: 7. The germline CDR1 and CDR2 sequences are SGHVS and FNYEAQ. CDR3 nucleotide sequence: TGTGCCAGCAGCTCGGGACTAGCGGGAGGGCCCATAACAGATACGCAGTATTTT. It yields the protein CASSSGLAGGPITDTQYF.

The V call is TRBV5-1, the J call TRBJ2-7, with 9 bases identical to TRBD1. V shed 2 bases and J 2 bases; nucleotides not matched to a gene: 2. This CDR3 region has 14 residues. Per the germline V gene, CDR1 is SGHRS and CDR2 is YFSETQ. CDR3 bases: TGCGCCAGCAGCTTACAGGGGGCAGCCTACGAGCAGTACTTC. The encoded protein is CASSLQGAAYEQYF.

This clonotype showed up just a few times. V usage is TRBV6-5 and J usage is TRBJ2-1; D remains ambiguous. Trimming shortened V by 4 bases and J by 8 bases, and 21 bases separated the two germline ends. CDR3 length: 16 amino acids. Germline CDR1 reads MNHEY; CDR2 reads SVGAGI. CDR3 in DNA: TGTGCCAGCAGTTGGTTAGGCGCGTCCCTATACGATGAGCAGTTCTTC. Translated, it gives CASSWLGASLYDEQFF.

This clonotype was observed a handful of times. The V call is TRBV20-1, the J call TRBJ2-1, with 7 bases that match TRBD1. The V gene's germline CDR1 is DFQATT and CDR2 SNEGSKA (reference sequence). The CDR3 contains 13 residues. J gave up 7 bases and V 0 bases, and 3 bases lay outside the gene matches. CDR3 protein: CSARDLQGNEQFF. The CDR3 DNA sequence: TGCAGTGCTAGAGATCTACAGGGGAATGAGCAGTTCTTC.

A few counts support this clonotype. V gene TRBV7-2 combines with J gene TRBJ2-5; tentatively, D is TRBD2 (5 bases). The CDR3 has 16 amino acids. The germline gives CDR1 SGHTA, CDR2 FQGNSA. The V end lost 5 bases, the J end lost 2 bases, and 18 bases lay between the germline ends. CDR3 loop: CASSTAVLAYQETQYF. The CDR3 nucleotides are TGTGCCAGCAGCACAGCGGTTCTGGCGTATCAAGAGACCCAGTACTTC.

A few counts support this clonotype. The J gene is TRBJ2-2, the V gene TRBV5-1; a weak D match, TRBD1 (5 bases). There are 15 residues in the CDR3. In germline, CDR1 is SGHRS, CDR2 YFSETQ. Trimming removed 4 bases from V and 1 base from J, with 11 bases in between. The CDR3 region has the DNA TGCGCCAGCAGCGTGGTGGACATGAACACCGGGGAGCTGTTTTTT. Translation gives CASSVVDMNTGELFF.

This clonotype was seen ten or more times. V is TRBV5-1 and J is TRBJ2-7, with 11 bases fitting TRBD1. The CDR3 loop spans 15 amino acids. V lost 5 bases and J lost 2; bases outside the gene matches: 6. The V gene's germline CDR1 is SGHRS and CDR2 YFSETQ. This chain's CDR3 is CASSSRDRGTYEQYF. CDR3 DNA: TGCGCCAGCAGTTCCCGGGACAGGGGGACCTACGAGCAGTACTTC. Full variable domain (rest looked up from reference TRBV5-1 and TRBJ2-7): KAGVTQTPRYLIKTRGQQVTLSCSPISGHRSVSWYQQTPGQGLQFLFEYFSETQRNKGNFPGRFSGRQFSNSRSEMNVSTLELGDSALYLCASSSRDRGTYEQYFGPGTRLTVT.

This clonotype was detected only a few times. The CDR3 nucleotides read TGTGCCAGCAGCGCCGGACTAGCGGGGGGTTCCTTCCCCTACGAGCAGTACTTC. Amino acid sequence: CASSAGLAGGSFPYEQYF. V is TRBV9 and J is TRBJ2-7; 14 nucleotides line up with TRBD2. The germline V gene has CDR1 SGDLS and CDR2 YYNGEE. There are 18 residues in the CDR3. Trimming took 3 bases from V and 2 from J; bases not matched to a gene: 10. The full variable domain, rest sourced from reference TRBV9 and TRBJ2-7, is DSGVTQTPKHLITATGQRVTLRCSPRSGDLSVYWYQQSLDQGLQFLIQYYNGEERAKGNILERFSAQQFPDLHSELNLSSLELGDSALYFCASSAGLAGGSFPYEQYFGPGTRLTVT.

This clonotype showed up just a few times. This chain's CDR3 is CASSLFVGAASIFPYEQYF. For the CDR3, the DNA is TGTGCCAGCAGCCTTTTTGTTGGGGCCGCTTCAATCTTTCCCTACGAGCAGTACTTC. The chain has TRBV11-1 and TRBJ2-7; a possible D gene is TRBD1 (5 bases). This CDR3 has 19 amino acids. Trimming shortened V by 5 bases and J by 2 bases, and 28 bases separated the two germline ends. The germline V gene encodes CDR1 SGHAT and CDR2 FQDESV (reference sequence).

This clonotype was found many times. The CDR3 coding sequence is TGTGCCATCAGTGCGTTGACTAGCGGGGAGTCAGATACGCAGTATTTT. The encoded protein is CAISALTSGESDTQYF. The gene calls are TRBV10-3 and TRBJ2-3; 11 bases agree with TRBD2. This CDR3 is 16 amino acids long. Germline V gene sequence: CDR1 ENHRY, CDR2 SYGVKD. The J segment lost 4 bases and the V segment lost 4 bases, leaving 7 bases of the junction unmatched.

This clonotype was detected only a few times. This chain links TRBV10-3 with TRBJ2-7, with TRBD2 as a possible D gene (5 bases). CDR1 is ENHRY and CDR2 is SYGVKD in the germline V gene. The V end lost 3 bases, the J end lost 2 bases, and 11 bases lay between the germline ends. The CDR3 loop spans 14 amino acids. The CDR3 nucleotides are TGTGCCATCAGTGATCCCCGGGATGCCTACGAGCAGTACTTC. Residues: CAISDPRDAYEQYF.